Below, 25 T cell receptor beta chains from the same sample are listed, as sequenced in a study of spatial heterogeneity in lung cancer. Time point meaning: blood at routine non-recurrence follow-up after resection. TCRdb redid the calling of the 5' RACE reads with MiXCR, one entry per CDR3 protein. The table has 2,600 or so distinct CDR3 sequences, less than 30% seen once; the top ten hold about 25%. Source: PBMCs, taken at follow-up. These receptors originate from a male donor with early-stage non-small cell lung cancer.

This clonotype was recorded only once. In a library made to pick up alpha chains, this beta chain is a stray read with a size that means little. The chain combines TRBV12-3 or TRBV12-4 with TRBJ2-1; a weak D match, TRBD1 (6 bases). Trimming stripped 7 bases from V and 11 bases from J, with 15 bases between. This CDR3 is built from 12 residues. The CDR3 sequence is CASNPLGTKQFF. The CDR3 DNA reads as TGTGCCAGCAACCCCCTCGGGACAAAGCAGTTCTTC.

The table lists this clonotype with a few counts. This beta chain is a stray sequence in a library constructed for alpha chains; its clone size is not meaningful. The CDR3 nucleotides are TGTGCCAGCAGCTTAAGGGGACACTGGACTACCACCTACGAGCAGTACTTC. Residues: CASSLRGHWTTTYEQYF. This rearrangement joins TRBV7-2 to TRBJ2-7; D tentatively reads TRBD1 or TRBD2 (6 bases each). V was pared by 2 bases and J by 2 bases, with 19 bases between. Per germline, CDR1 SGHTA and CDR2 FQGNSA. CDR3 length: 17 residues. The variable domain in full, with the rest retrieved from reference TRBV7-2 and TRBJ2-7, is GAGVSQSPSNKVTEKGKDVELRCDPISGHTALYWYRQSLGQGLEFLIYFQGNSAPDKSGLPSDRFSAERTGGSVSTLTIQRTQQEDSAVYLCASSLRGHWTTTYEQYFGPGTRLTVT.

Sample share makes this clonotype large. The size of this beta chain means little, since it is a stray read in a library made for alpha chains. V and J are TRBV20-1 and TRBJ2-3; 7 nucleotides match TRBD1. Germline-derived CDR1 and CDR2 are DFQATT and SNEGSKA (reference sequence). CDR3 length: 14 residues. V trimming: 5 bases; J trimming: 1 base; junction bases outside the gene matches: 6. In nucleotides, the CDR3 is TGCAGTGCTTGGGACGGACAGGGCACAGATACGCAGTATTTT. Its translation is CSAWDGQGTDTQYF.

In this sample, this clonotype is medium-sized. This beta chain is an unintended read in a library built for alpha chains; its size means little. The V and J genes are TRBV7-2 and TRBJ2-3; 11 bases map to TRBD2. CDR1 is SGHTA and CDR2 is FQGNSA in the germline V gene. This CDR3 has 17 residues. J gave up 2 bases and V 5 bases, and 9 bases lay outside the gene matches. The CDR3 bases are TGTGCCAGCAGCCCCCGGCAGGGACTAGCGGCCACAGATACGCAGTATTTT. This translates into CASSPRQGLAATDTQYF.

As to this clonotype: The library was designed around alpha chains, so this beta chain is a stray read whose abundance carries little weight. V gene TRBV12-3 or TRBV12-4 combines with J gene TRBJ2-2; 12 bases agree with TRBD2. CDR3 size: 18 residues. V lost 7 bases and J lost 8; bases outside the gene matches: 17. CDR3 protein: CASKPWLAGGPSVGELFF. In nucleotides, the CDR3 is TGTGCCAGCAAGCCCTGGCTAGCGGGAGGGCCGTCCGTTGGGGAGCTGTTTTTT.

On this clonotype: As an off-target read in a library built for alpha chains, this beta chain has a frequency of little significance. The CDR3 protein is CASSPQLTYEQYF. The CDR3 DNA sequence: TGTGCCAGCAGCCCTCAACTTACCTACGAGCAGTACTTC. V gene TRBV11-2 combines with J gene TRBJ2-7; no clear D gene. Germline V lookup: CDR1 SGHAT, CDR2 FQNNGV. This CDR3 spans 13 amino acids. The ends were cut back, 5 bases at V and 2 bases at J, with 10 bases in the middle.

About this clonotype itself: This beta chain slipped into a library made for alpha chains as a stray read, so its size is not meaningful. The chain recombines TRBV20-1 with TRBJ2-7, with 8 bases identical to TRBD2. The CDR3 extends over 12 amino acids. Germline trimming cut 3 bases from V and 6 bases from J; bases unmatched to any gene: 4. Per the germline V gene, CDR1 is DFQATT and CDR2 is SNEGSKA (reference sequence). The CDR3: CSASGRAVEQYF. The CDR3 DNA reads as TGCAGTGCTAGCGGGAGGGCCGTCGAGCAGTACTTC.

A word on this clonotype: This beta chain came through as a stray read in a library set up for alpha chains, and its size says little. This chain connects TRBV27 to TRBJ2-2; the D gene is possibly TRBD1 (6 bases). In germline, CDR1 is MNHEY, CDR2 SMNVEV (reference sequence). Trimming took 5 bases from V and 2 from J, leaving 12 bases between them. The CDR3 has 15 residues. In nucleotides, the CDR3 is TGTGCCAGCAGTGCCCGGGACACCAACACCGGGGAGCTGTTTTTT. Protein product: CASSARDTNTGELFF.

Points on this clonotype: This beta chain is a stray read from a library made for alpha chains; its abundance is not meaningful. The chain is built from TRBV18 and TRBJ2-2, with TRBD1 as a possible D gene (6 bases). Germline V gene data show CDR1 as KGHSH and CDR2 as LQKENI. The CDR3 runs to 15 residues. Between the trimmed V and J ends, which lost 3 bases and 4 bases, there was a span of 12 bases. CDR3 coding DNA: TGTGCCAGCTCACCCCCCCGACAGGTCACCGGGGAGCTGTTTTTT. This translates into CASSPPRQVTGELFF.

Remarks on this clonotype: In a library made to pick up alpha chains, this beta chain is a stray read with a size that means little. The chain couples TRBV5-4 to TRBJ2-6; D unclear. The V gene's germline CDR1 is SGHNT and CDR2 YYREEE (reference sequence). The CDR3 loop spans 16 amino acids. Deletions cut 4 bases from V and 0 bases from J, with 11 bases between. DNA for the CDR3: TGTGCCAGCAGCCCCACTGTAATCTCTGGGGCCAACGTCCTGACTTTC. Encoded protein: CASSPTVISGANVLTF.

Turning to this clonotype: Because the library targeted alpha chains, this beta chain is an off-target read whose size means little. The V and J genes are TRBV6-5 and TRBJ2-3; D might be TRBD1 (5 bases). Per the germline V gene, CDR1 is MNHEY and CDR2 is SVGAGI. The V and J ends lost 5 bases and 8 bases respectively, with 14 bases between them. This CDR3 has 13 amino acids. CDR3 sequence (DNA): TGTGCCAGCAGTATAGACAGCGAGCGTACGCAGTATTTT. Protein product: CASSIDSERTQYF.

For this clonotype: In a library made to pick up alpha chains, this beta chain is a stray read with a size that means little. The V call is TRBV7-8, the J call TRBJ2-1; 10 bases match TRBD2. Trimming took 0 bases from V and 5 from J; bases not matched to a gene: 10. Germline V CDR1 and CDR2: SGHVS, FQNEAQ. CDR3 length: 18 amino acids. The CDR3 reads CASSLAGLAGVSNNEQFF. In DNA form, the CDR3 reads TGTGCCAGCAGCTTAGCGGGGCTAGCGGGAGTTTCGAACAATGAGCAGTTCTTC.

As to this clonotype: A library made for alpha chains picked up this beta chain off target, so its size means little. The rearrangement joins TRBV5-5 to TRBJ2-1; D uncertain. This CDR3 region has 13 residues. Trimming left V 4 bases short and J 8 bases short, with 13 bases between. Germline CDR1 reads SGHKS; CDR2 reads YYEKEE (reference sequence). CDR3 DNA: TGTGCCAGCAGCCTCTCTGGGAACGATGAGCAGTTCTTC. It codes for CASSLSGNDEQFF.

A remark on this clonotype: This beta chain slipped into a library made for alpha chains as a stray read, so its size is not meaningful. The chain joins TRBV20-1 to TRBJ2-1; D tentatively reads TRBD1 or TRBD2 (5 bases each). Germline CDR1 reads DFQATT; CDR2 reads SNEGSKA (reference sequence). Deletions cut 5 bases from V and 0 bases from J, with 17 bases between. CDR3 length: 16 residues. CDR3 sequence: CSARNPGTHSYNEQFF. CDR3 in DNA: TGCAGTGCTCGTAACCCCGGGACCCACTCCTACAATGAGCAGTTCTTC.

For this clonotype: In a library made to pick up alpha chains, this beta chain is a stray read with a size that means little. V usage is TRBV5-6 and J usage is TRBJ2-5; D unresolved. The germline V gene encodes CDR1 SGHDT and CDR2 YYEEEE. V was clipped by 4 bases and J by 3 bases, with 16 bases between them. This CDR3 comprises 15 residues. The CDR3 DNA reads TGTGCCAGCAGCGGTCAGGCAGAGAATGAAGAGACCCAGTACTTC. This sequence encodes CASSGQAENEETQYF.

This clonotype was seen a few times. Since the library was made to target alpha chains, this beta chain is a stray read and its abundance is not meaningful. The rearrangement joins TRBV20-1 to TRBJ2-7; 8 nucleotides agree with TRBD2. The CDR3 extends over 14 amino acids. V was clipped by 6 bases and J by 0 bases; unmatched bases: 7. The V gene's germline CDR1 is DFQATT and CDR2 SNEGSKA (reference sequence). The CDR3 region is CSATLAVLSYEQYF. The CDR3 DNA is TGCAGTGCCACACTAGCGGTCCTCTCCTACGAGCAGTACTTC.

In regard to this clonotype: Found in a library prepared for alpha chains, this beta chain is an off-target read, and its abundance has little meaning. For the CDR3, the DNA is TGCGCCAGCACCCCAGGACAGGGCAGGACCGGGGAGCTGTTTTTT. This translates into CASTPGQGRTGELFF. The chain recombines TRBV10-1 with TRBJ2-2; 8 nucleotides agree with TRBD1. Looked up from germline, CDR1 is WNHNN and CDR2 is SYGVQD (reference sequence). V dropped 7 bases and J dropped 5; count of bases not matched to a gene: 9. The CDR3 runs to 15 residues.

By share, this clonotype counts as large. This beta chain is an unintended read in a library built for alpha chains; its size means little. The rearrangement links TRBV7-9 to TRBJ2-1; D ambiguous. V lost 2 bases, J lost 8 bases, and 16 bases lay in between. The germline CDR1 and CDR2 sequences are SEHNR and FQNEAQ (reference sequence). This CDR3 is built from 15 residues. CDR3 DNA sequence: TGTGCCAGCAGCTTATTTGCAGCCGGCACGGATGAGCAGTTCTTC. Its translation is CASSLFAAGTDEQFF. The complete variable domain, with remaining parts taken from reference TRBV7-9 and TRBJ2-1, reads DTGVSQNPRHKITKRGQNVTFRCDPISEHNRLYWYRQTLGQGPEFLTYFQNEAQLEKSRLLSDRFSAERPKGSFSTLEIQRTEQGDSAMYLCASSLFAAGTDEQFFGPGTRLTVL.

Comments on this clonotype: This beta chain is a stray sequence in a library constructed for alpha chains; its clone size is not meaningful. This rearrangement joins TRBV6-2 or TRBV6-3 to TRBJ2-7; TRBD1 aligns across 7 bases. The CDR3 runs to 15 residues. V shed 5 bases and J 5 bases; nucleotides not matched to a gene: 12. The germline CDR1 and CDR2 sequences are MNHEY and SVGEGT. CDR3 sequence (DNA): TGTGCCAGCAGTCATGGGCCTGGCCAGGGGGACGAGCAGTACTTC. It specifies CASSHGPGQGDEQYF.

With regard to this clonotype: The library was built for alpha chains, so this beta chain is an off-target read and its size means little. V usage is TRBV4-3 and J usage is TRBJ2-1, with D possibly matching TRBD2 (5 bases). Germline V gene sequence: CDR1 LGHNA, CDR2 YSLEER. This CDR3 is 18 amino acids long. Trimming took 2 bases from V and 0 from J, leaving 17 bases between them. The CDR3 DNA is TGCGCCAGCAGCCAAAATGACCTGGCGGGTAACTCCTACAATGAGCAGTTCTTC. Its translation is CASSQNDLAGNSYNEQFF.

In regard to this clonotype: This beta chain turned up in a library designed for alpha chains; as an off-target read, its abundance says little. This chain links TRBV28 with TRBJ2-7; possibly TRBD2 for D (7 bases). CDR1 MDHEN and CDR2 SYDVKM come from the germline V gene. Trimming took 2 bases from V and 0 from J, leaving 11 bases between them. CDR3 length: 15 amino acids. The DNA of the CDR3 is TGTGCCAGCAGTTTAGAGGGGGAGGGCTCCTACGAGCAGTACTTC. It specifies CASSLEGEGSYEQYF.

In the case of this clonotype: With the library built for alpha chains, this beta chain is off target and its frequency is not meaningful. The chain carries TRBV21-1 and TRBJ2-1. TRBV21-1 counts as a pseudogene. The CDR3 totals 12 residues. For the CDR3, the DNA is TGTGCCAGCAGCCCACAGCACAATGAGCAGTTCTTC. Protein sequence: CASSPQHNEQFF.

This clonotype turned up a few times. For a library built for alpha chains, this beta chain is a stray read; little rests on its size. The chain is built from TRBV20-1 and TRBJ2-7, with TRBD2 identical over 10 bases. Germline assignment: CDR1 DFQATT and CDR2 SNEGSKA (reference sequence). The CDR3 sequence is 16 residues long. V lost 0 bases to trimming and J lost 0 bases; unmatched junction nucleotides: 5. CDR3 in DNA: TGCAGTGCTAGAGATCTCGAGCGGGAGGGCTCCTACGAGCAGTACTTC. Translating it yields CSARDLEREGSYEQYF.

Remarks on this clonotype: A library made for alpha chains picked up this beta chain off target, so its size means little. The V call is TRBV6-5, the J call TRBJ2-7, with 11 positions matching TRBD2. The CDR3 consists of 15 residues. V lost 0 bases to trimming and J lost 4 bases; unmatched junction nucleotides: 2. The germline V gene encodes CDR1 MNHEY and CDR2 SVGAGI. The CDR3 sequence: CASSYSGTSGYEQYF. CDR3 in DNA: TGTGCCAGCAGTTACTCCGGGACTAGCGGATACGAGCAGTACTTC.

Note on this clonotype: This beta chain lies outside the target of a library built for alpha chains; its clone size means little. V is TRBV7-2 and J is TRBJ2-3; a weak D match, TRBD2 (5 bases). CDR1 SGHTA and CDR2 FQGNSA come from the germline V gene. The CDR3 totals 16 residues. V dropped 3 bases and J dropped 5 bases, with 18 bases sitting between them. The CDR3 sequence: CASSFVSSFRGDTQYF. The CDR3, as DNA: TGTGCCAGCAGCTTTGTCTCTAGCTTCCGAGGAGATACGCAGTATTTT.